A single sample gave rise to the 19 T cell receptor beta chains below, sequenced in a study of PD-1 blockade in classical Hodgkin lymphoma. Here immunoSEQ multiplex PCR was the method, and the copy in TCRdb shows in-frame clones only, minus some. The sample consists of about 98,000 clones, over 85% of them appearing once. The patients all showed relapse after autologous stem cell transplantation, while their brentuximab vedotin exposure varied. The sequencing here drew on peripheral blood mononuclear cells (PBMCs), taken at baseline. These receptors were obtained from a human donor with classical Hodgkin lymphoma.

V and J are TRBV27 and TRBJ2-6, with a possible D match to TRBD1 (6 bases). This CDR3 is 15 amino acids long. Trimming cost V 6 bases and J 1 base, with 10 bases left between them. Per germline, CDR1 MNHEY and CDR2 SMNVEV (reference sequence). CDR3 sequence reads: CASRIGTSGANVLTF. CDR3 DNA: TGTGCCAGCAGAATAGGGACATCTGGGGCCAACGTCCTGACTTTC. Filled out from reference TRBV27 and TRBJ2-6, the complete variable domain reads EAQVTQNPRYLITVTGKKLTVTCSQNMNHEYMSWYRQDPGLGLRQIYYSMNVEVTDKGDVPEGYKVSRKEKRNFPLILESPSPNQTSLYFCASRIGTSGANVLTFGAGSRLTVL.

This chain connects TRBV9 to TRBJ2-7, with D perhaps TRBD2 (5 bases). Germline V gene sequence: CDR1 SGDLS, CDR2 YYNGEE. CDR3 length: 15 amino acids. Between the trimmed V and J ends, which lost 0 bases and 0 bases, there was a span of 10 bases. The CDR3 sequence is CASSVEMGSSYEQYF. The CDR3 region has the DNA TGTGCCAGCAGCGTAGAGATGGGGAGCTCCTACGAGCAGTACTTC. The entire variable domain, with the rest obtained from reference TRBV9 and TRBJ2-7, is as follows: DSGVTQTPKHLITATGQRVTLRCSPRSGDLSVYWYQQSLDQGLQFLIQYYNGEERAKGNILERFSAQQFPDLHSELNLSSLELGDSALYFCASSVEMGSSYEQYFGPGTRLTVT.

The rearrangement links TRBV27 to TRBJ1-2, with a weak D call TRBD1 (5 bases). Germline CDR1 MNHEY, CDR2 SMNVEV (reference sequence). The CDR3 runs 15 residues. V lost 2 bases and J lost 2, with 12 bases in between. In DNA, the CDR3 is TGTGCCAGCAGTTTAGGGGCAGCATACAACTATGGCTACACCTTC. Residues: CASSLGAAYNYGYTF.

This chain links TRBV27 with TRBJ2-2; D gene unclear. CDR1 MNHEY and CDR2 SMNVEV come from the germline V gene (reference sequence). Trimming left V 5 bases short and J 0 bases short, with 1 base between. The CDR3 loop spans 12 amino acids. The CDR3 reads CASSPNTGELFF. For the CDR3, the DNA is TGTGCCAGCAGTCCGAACACCGGGGAGCTGTTTTTT.

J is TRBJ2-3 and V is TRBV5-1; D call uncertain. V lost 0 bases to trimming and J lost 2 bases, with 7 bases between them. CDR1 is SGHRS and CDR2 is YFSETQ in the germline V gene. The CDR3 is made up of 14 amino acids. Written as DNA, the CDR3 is TGCGCCAGCAGCTTGGAGGTCCCCACAGATACGCAGTATTTT. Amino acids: CASSLEVPTDTQYF.

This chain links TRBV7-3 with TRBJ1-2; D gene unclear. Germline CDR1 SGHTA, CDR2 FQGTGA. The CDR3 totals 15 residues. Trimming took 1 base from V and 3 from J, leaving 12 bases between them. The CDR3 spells CASSLNPDGDYGYTF. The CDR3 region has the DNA TGTGCCAGCAGCTTAAACCCCGACGGAGACTATGGCTACACCTTC.

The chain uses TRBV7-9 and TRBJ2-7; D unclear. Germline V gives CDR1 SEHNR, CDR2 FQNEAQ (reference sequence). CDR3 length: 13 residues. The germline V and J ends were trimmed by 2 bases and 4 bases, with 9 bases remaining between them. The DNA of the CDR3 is TGTGCCAGCAGCTTAACCCAGGAGTACGAGCAGTACTTC. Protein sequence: CASSLTQEYEQYF.

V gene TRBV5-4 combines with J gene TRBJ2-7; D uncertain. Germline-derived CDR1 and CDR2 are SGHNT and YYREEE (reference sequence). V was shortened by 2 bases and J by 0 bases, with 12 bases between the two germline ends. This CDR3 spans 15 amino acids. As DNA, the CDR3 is TGTGCCAGCAGCTTAGGATCGGCAGGCTCCTACGAGCAGTACTTC. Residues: CASSLGSAGSYEQYF.

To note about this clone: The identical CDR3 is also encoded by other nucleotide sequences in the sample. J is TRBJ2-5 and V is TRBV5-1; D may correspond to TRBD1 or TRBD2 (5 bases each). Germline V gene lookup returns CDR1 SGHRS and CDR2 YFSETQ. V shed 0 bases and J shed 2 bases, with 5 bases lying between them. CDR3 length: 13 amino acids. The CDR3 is CASSLGGQETQYF. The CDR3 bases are TGCGCCAGCAGCTTGGGGGGGCAAGAGACCCAGTACTTC.

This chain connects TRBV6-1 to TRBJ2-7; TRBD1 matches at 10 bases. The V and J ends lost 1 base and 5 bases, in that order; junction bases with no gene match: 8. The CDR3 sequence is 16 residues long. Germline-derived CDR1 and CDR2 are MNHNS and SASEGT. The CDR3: CASSEGAGQGFHEQYF. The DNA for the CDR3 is TGTGCCAGCAGTGAAGGGGCGGGACAGGGGTTCCACGAGCAGTACTTC.

The CDR3 spells CASRNRDFGNHEQYF. The CDR3 DNA follows: TGTGCCAGCAGGAACCGGGACTTCGGCAATCACGAGCAGTACTTC. The chain couples TRBV2 to TRBJ2-7, with D maybe TRBD2 (6 bases). V was trimmed by 6 bases and J by 5 bases, leaving 20 bases between them. Germline V CDR1 and CDR2: SNHLY, FYNNEI. The CDR3 has 15 amino acids.

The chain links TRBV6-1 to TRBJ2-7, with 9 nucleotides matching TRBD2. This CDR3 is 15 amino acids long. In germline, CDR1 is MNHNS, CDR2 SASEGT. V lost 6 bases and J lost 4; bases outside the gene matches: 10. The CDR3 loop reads CASSKIAGDPYEQYF. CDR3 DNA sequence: TGTGCCAGCAGCAAAATAGCGGGAGACCCTTACGAGCAGTACTTC.

DNA of the CDR3: TGTGCCAGCAGCTCCCAACAGATGGCTAATGAAAAACTGTTTTTT. This codes for CASSSQQMANEKLFF. The V and J genes are TRBV7-2 and TRBJ1-4; D gene ambiguous. Germline V gene lookup returns CDR1 SGHTA and CDR2 FQGNSA. Trimming cost V 4 bases and J 3 bases, with 12 bases left between them. The CDR3 is 15 amino acids.

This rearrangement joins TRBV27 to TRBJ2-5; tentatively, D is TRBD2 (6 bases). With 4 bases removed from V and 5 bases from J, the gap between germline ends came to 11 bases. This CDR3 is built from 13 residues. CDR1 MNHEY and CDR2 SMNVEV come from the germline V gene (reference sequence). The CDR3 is CASSYGSSETQYF. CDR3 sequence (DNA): TGTGCCAGCAGTTACGGGAGTTCTGAGACCCAGTACTTC.

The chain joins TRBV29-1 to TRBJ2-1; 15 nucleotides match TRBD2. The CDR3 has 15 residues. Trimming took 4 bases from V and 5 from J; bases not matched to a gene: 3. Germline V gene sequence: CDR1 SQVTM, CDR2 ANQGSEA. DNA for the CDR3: TGCAGCGTTGTACGGACTAGCGGGAGGGACAATGAGCAGTTCTTC. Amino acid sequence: CSVVRTSGRDNEQFF.

The CDR3 sequence is CAISESGQVNQPQHF. The CDR3 bases are TGTGCCATCAGTGAGTCGGGACAGGTAAATCAGCCCCAGCATTTT. The gene calls are TRBV10-3 and TRBJ1-5; 8 bases match TRBD1. This CDR3 region has 15 residues. V shed 0 bases, J shed 4 bases, and the junction held 2 bases outside the gene matches. CDR1 ENHRY and CDR2 SYGVKD come from the germline V gene.

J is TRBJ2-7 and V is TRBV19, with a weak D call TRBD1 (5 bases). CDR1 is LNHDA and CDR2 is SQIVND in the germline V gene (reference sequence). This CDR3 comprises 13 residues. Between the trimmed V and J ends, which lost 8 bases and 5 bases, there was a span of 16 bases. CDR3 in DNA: TGTGCCAGTGCCCTAGGGGCAGGGAACGAGCAGTACTTC. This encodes CASALGAGNEQYF.

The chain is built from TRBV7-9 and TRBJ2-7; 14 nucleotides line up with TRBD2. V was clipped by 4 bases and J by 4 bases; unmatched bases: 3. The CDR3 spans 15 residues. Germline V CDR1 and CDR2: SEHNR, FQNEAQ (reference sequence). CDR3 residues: CASSSTSGRAYEQYF. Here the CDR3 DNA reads TGTGCCAGCAGCTCGACTAGCGGGAGGGCTTACGAGCAGTACTTC.

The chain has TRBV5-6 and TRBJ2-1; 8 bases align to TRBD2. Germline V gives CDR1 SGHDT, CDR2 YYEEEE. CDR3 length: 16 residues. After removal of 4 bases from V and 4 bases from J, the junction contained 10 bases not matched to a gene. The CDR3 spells CASSPEVRGVYNEQFF. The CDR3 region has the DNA TGTGCCAGCAGCCCGGAGGTGCGGGGGGTTTACAATGAGCAGTTCTTC.